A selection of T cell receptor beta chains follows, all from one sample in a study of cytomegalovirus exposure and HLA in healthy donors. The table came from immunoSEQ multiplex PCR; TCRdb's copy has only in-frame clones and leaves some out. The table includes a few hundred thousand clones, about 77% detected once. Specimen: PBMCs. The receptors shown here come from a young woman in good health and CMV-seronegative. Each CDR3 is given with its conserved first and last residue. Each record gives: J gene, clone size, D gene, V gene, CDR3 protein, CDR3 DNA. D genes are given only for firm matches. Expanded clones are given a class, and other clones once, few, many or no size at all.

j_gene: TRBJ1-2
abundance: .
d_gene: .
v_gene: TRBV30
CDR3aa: CAWNRSQRMYGYTF
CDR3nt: TGTGCCTGGAATCGGAGCCAGAGGATGTATGGCTACACCTTC

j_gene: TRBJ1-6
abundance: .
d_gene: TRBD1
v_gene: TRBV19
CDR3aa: CASSQNRDREGSPLHF
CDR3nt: TGTGCCAGTAGCCAGAACCGGGACAGGGAAGGGTCACCCCTCCACTTT

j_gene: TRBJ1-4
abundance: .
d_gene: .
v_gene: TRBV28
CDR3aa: CASSSDSSEKLFF
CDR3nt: TGTGCCAGCAGTTCTGACAGCAGCGAAAAACTGTTTTTT

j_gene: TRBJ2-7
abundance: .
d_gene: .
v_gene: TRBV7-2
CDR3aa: CASSSDSDITSYEQYF
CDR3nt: TGTGCCAGCAGCTCGGACAGCGATATAACCTCCTACGAGCAGTACTTC

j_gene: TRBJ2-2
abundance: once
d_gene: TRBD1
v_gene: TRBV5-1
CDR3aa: CASSLTGDSTGELFF
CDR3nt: TGCGCCAGCAGCTTAACAGGGGATTCCACCGGGGAGCTGTTTTTT

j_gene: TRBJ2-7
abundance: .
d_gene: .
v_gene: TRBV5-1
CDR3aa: CASSPRGPGSGYEQYF
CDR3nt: TGCGCCAGCAGCCCCCGGGGTCCGGGGTCGGGTTACGAGCAGTACTTC

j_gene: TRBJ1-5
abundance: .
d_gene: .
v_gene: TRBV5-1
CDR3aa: CASSLGTDNQPQHF
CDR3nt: TGCGCCAGCAGCTTGGGAACAGACAATCAGCCCCAGCATTTT

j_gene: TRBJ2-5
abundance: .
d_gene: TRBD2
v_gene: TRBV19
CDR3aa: CASSMGLAGAQETQYF
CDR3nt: TGTGCCAGTAGTATGGGACTAGCGGGGGCCCAAGAGACCCAGTACTTC

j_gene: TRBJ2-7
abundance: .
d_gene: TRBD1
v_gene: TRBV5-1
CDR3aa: CASSLTGVGEQYF
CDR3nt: TGCGCCAGCAGCTTGACAGGGGTGGGGGAGCAGTACTTC

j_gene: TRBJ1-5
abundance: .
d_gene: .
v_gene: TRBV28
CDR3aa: CASSSPTGPSNQPQHF
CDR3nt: TGTGCCAGCAGTTCTCCGACAGGACCTAGCAATCAGCCCCAGCATTTT

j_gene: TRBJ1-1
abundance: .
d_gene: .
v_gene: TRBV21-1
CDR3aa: CASSKAGTGLLLAFF
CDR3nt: TGTGCCAGCAGCAAAGCTGGGACAGGGCTGCTTCTAGCTTTCTTT

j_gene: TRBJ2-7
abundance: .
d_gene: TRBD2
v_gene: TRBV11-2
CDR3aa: CASSLRTSGGDEQYF
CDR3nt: TGTGCCAGCAGCTTACGGACTAGCGGGGGCGACGAGCAGTACTTC

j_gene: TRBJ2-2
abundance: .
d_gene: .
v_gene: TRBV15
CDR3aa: CATSREITGELFF
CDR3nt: TGTGCCACCAGCAGAGAAATAACCGGGGAGCTGTTTTTT

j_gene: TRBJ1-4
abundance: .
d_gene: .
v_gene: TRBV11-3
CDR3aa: CASSPGEKLFF
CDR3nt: TGTGCCAGCAGCCCGGGGGAAAAACTGTTTTTT

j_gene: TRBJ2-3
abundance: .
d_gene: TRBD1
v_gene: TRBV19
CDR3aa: CASSIKGQGIGAQYF
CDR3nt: TGTGCCAGTAGTATCAAGGGACAGGGTATAGGGGCGCAGTATTTT

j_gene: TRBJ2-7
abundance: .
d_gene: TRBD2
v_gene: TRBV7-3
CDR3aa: CASSLTEASGEQYF
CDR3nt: TGTGCCAGCAGCTTAACGGAGGCTAGCGGCGAGCAGTACTTC

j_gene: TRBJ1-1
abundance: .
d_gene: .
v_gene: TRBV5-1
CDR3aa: CASSNYQGNTEAFF
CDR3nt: TGCGCCAGCAGCAACTATCAGGGGAACACTGAAGCTTTCTTT

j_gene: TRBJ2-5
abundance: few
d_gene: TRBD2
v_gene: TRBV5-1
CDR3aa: CASSLGLSETQYF
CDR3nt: TGCGCCAGCAGCCTGGGACTAAGTGAGACCCAGTACTTC

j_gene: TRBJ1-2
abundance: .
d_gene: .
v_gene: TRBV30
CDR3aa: CAWRIGAGYGYTF
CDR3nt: TGTGCCTGGAGAATAGGGGCAGGATATGGCTACACCTTC

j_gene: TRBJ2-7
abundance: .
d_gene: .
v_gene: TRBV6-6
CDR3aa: CASSYAGQPYEQYF
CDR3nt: TGTGCCAGCAGTTACGCGGGACAGCCCTACGAGCAGTACTTC

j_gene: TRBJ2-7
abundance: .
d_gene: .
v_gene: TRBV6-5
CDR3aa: CASSYSGVDEQYF
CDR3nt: TGTGCCAGCAGTTACTCAGGAGTAGACGAGCAGTACTTC

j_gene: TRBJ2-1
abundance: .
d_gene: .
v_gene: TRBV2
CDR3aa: CATVMGSSYNEQFF
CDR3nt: TGTGCCACAGTCATGGGGAGCTCCTACAATGAGCAGTTCTTC

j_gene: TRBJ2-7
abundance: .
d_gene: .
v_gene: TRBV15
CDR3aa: CATSRDKTYEQYF
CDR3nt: TGTGCCACCAGCAGAGATAAAACCTACGAGCAGTACTTC

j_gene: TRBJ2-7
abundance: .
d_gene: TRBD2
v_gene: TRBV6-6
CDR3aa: CASRQTSGSHEQYF
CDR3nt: TGTGCCAGCAGACAGACTAGCGGGAGCCACGAGCAGTACTTC

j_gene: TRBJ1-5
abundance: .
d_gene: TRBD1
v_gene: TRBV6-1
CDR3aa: CDSSGQGNKPQHF
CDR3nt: TGTGACAGCAGTGGACAGGGCAATAAGCCCCAGCATTTT

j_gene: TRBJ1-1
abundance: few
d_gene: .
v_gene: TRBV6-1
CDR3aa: CASSPRNREAFF
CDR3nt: TGTGCCAGCAGTCCTAGAAATCGGGAAGCTTTCTTT

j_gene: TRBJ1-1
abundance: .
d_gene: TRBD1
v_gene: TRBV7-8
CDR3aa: CASSSTGQGVGLNTEAFF
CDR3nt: TGTGCCAGCAGCTCGACGGGACAGGGTGTTGGACTGAACACTGAAGCTTTCTTT

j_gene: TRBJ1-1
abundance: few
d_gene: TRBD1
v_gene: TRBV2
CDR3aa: CASSALGTGNTEAFF
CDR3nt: TGTGCCAGCAGTGCCCTCGGGACAGGGAACACTGAAGCTTTCTTT

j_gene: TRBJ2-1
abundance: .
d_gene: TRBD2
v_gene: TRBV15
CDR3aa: CATSRSPLGLAGYNEQFF
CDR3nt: TGTGCCACCAGCAGATCCCCACTGGGACTAGCGGGCTACAATGAGCAGTTCTTC

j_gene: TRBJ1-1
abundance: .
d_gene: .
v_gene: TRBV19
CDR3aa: CASSIQINTEAFF
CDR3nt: TGTGCCAGTAGTATCCAGATAAACACTGAAGCTTTCTTT

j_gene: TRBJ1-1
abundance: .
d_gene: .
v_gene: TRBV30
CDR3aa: CAWSIGVRAFF
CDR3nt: TGTGCCTGGAGTATCGGGGTCCGAGCTTTCTTT

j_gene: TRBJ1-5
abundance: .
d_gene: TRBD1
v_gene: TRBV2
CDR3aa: CASSPTGGGQPQHF
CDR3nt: TGTGCCAGCAGCCCGACAGGGGGCGGTCAGCCCCAGCATTTT

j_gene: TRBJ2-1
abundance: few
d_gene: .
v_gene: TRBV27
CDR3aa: CASSLNSADNEQFF
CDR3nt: TGTGCCAGCAGTTTAAATAGCGCGGACAATGAGCAGTTCTTC

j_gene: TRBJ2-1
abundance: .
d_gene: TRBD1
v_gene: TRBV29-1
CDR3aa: CSVELTGGRYNEQFF
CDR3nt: TGCAGCGTTGAACTAACAGGGGGGAGGTACAATGAGCAGTTCTTC

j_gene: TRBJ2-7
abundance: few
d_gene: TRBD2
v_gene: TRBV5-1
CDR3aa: CASSLGVAGVREQYF
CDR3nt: TGCGCCAGCAGCTTGGGAGTAGCGGGAGTAAGGGAGCAGTACTTC

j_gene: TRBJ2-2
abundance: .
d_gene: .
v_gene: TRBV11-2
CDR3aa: CASSFNLGTTGELFF
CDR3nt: TGTGCCAGCAGCTTTAACCTGGGGACAACCGGGGAGCTGTTTTTT

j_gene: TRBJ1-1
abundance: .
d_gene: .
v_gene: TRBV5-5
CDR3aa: CASSFELRWWTEAFF
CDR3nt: TGTGCCAGCAGCTTCGAACTGAGGTGGTGGACTGAAGCTTTCTTT

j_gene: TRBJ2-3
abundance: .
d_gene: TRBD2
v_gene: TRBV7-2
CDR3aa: CASSLALGLAGGARDF
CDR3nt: TGTGCCAGCAGCTTAGCCCTAGGCCTAGCGGGAGGCGCAAGGGATTTT

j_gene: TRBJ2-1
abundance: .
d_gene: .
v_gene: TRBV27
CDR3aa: CASSPGLSGPYYNEQFF
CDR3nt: TGTGCCAGCAGTCCCGGACTCTCTGGGCCGTATTACAATGAGCAGTTCTTC

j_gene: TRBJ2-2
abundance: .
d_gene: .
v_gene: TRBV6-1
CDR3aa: CASSSSCTGELFF
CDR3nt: TGTGCCAGCAGCTCCAGTTGCACCGGGGAGCTGTTTTTT

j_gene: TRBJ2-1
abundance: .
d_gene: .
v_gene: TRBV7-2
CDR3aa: CASSSPQGAGYNEQFF
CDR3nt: TGTGCCAGCAGCTCCCCCCAGGGAGCGGGCTACAACGAGCAGTTCTTC

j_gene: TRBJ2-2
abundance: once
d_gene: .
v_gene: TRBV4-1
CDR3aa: CASSQVARPGAGELFF
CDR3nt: TGCGCCAGCAGCCAAGTCGCACGACCGGGGGCCGGGGAGCTGTTTTTT

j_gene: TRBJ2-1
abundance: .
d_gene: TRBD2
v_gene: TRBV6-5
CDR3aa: CASRGLADNEQFF
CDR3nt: TGTGCCAGCAGGGGACTAGCAGACAATGAGCAGTTCTTC

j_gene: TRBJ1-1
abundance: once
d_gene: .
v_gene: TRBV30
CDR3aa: CAWTFPPLNTEAFF
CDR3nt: TGTGCCTGGACGTTTCCGCCCCTAAACACTGAAGCTTTCTTT

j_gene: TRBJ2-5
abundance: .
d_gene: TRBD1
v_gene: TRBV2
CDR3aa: CASSDPGQGPETQYF
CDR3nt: TGTGCCAGCAGTGATCCGGGACAGGGGCCGGAGACCCAGTACTTC